The rows below give T cell receptor beta chains drawn from one sample of a study of blood T cell repertoires in COVID-19. Sequenced by immunoSEQ multiplex PCR; TCRdb stores in-frame clones only, minus some. This table holds about 260,000 clones, over 70% found once. The sample was PBMCs or T cells enriched from blood (not recorded which). The receptors originated from a woman between 40 and 50 years old who had been exposed to COVID-19. CDR3s include the opening cysteine and the closing phenylalanine or tryptophan. The D gene is left open where the match is weak. Clone size appears in some rows only: once, few, many, or a class for an expanded clone.

>TRBJ1-5|TRBV23-1|once|TRBD1
TGCGCCAGCAGTACAGATCCGGGACAGGGTAATCAGCCCCAGCATTTT
CASSTDPGQGNQPQHF
>TRBJ2-5|TRBV3-1/TRBV3-2|many|NA
TGTGCCAGCAGCCAAAAGCGGGCGCAAGAGACCCAGTACTTC
CASSQKRAQETQYF
>TRBJ1-6|TRBV28|NA|TRBD1
TGTGCCAGTAGACTACAGGGGCTAAGTCGTAATTCACCCCTCCACTTT
CASRLQGLSRNSPLHF
>TRBJ2-7|TRBV10-3|once|TRBD2
TGTGCCATCAGTGAGTTCGCTAGCGGGACCTACGAGCAGTACTTC
CAISEFASGTYEQYF
>TRBJ2-3|TRBV2|NA|TRBD1
TGTGCCAGCAGTGGGACAGGGAGCTCAGATACGCAGTATTTT
CASSGTGSSDTQYF
>TRBJ2-4|TRBV19|NA|NA
TGTGCCACCCTACCGCAGGGGACCAAAAACATTCAGTACTTC
CATLPQGTKNIQYF
>TRBJ2-2|TRBV18|NA|TRBD1
TGTGCCAGCTCACCGGACAGGGCGAGCTCCGGGGAGCTGTTTTTT
CASSPDRASSGELFF
>TRBJ1-1|TRBV11-3|once|TRBD1
TGTGCCAGCTTAAGGGGACAGGGAGGCACTGAAGCTTTCTTT
CASLRGQGGTEAFF
>TRBJ2-3|TRBV2|NA|NA
TGTGCCAGCAGTGTGGGGCTAGTAGTCGCAGATACGCAGTATTTT
CASSVGLVVADTQYF
>TRBJ2-3|TRBV19|NA|TRBD2
TGTGCCAGTAGCAGGGGACTAGCCGACACAGATACGCAGTATTTT
CASSRGLADTDTQYF
>TRBJ2-1|TRBV28|NA|NA
TGTGCCAGCAGTCTTATCGGGACAACCTACAATGAGCAGTTCTTC
CASSLIGTTYNEQFF
>TRBJ2-5|TRBV6-1|NA|TRBD1
TGTGCCAGCAGTGAATGGACAGGGGGAGAGACCCAGTACTTC
CASSEWTGGETQYF
>TRBJ1-1|TRBV11-1|NA|TRBD1
TGTGCCAGCAGCCCGGACAGGATGAACACTGAAGCTTTCTTT
CASSPDRMNTEAFF
>TRBJ1-5|TRBV7-8|NA|NA
TGTGCCAGCAGCCCAGGTCGGGGGCCCCAGCATTTT
CASSPGRGPQHF
>TRBJ2-7|TRBV6-5|NA|NA
TGTGCCAGCAGTCTCGGGGGCTACGAGCAGTACTTC
CASSLGGYEQYF
>TRBJ1-6|TRBV24-1|NA|NA
TGTGCCACCAGTGCAGGGTTGGATTCACCCCTCCACTTT
CATSAGLDSPLHF
>TRBJ2-1|TRBV2|once|NA
TGTGCCAGCAGGGGGGCGGAGAGGGACAATGAGCAGTTCTTC
CASRGAERDNEQFF
>TRBJ1-5|TRBV4-1|NA|TRBD1
TGCGCCAGCAGCCAAGGGGGACAGGGGGGACAGCCCCAGCATTTT
CASSQGGQGGQPQHF
>TRBJ2-5|TRBV4-1|NA|NA
TGCGCCAGCAGCCAAGATCCGGAGGAGACCCAGTACTTC
CASSQDPEETQYF
>TRBJ1-2|TRBV6-6|NA|TRBD1
TGTGCCAGCAGTTACAGGAACAGGGGAATGAAAATTGGCTACACCTTC
CASSYRNRGMKIGYTF